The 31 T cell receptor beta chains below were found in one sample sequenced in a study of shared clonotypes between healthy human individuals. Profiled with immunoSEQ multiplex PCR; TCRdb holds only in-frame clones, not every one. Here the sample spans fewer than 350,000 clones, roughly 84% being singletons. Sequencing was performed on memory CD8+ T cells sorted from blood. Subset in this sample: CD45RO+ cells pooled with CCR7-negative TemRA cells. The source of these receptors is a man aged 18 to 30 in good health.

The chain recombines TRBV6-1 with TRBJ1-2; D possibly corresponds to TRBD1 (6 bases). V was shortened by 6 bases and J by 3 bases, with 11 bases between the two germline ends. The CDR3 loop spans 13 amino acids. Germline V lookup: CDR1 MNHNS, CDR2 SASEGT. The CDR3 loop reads CASRPQGDYGYTF. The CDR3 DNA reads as TGTGCCAGCAGACCACAGGGTGACTATGGCTACACCTTC.

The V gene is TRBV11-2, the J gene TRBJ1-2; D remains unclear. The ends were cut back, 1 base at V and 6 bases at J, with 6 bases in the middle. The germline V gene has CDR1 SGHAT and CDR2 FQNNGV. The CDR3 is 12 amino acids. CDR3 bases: TGTGCCAGCAGCTTAGGGCGTAATGGCTACACCTTC. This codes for CASSLGRNGYTF.

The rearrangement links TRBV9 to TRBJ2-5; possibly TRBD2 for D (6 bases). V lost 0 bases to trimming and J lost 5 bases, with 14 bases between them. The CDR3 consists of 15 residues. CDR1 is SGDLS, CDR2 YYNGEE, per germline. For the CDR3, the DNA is TGTGCCAGCAGCGTAGGACCGGGAGAAGGGGAGACCCAGTACTTC. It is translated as CASSVGPGEGETQYF.

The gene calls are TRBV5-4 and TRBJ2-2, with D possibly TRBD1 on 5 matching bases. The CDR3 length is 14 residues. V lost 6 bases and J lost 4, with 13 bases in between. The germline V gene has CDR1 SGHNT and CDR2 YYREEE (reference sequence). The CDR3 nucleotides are TGTGCCAGCACTACAGGAAGGGGCACCGGGGAGCTGTTTTTT. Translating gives CASTTGRGTGELFF.

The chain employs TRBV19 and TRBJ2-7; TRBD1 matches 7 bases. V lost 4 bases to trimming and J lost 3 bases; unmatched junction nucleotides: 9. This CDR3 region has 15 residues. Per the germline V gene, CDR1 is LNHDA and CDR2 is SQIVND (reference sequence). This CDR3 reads CASSTPPTGLYEQYF. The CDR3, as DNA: TGTGCCAGTAGTACCCCCCCGACAGGGCTCTACGAGCAGTACTTC. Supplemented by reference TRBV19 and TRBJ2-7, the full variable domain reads DGGITQSPKYLFRKEGQNVTLSCEQNLNHDAMYWYRQDPGQGLRLIYYSQIVNDFQKGDIAEGYSVSREKKESFPLTVTSAQKNPTAFYLCASSTPPTGLYEQYFGPGTRLTVT.

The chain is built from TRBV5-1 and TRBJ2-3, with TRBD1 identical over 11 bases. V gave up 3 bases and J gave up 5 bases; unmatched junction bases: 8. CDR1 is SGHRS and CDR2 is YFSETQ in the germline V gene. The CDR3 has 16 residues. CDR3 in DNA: TGCGCCAGCAGCTACATGGACAGGGGGCGAGGAGATACGCAGTATTTT. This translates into CASSYMDRGRGDTQYF.

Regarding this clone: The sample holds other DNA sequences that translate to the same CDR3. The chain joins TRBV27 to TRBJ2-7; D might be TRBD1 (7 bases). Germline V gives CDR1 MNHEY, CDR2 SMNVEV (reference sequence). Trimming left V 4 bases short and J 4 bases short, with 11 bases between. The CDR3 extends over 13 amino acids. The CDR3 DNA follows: TGTGCCAGCAGTTCAGGGGGGTGGTACGAGCAGTACTTC. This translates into CASSSGGWYEQYF.

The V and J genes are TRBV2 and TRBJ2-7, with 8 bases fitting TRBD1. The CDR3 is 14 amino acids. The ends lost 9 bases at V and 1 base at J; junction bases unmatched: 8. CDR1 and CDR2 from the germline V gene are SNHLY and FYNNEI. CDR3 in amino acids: CASSTGGGSYEQYF. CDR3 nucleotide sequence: TGTGCCAGTTCTACAGGGGGAGGTTCCTACGAGCAGTACTTC.

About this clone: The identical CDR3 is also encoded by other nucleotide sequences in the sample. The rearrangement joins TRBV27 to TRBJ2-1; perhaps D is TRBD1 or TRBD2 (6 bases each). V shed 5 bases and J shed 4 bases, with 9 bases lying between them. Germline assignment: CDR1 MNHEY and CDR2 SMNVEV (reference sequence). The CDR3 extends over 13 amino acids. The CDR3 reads CASSPGAYNEQFF. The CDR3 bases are TGTGCCAGCAGTCCGGGGGCTTACAATGAGCAGTTCTTC.

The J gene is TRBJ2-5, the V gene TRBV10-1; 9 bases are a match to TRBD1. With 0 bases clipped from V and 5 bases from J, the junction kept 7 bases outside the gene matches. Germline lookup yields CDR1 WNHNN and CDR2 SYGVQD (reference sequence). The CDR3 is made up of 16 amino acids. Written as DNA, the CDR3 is TGCGCCAGCAGTGAGTCTCCCGGGACAGGGTGGGAGACCCAGTACTTC. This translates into CASSESPGTGWETQYF.

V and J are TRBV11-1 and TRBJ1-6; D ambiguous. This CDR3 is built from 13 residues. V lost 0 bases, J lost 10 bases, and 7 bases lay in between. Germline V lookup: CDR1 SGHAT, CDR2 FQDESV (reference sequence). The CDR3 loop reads CASSLATWSPLHF. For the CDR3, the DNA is TGTGCCAGCAGCTTAGCTACGTGGTCACCCCTCCACTTT.

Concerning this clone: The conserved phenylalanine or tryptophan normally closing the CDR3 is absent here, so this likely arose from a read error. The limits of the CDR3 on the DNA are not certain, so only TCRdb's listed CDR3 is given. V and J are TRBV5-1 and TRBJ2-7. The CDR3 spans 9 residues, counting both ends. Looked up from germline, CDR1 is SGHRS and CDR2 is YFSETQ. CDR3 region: CASTCPPAL.

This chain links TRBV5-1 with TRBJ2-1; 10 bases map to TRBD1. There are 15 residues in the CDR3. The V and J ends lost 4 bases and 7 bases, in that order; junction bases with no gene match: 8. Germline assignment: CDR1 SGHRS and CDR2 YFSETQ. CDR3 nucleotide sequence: TGCGCCAGCAGCACCGCCCGGGACAGGGGTAATGAGCAGTTCTTC. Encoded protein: CASSTARDRGNEQFF.

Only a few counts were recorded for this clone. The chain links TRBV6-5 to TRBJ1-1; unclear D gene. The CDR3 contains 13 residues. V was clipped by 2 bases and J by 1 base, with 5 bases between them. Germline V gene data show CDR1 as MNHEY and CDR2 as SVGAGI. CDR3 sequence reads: CASSYLGNTEAFF. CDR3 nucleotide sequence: TGTGCCAGCAGTTACCTGGGGAACACTGAAGCTTTCTTT.

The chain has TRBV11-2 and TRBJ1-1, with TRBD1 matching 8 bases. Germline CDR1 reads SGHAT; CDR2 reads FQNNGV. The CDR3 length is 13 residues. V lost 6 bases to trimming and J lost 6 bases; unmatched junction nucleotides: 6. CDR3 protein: CASRRTGTPEAFF. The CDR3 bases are TGTGCCAGCAGGCGGACAGGGACCCCTGAAGCTTTCTTT.

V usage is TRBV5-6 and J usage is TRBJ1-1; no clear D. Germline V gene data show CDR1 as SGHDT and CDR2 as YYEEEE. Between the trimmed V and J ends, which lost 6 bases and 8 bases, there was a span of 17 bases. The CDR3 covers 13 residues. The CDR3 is CASIIFGLQEAFF. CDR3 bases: TGTGCCAGCATCATCTTTGGACTTCAGGAAGCTTTCTTT.

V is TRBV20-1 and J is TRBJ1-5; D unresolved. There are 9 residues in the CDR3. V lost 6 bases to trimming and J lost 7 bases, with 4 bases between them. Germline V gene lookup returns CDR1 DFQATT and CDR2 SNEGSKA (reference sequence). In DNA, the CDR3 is TGCAGTGCGGGCCAGCCCCAGCATTTT. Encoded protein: CSAGQPQHF.

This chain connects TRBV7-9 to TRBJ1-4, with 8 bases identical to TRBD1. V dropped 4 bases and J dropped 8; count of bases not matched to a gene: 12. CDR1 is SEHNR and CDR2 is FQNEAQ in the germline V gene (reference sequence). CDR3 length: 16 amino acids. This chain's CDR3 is CASSSINRGEREKLFF. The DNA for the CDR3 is TGTGCCAGCAGCTCCATTAACAGGGGGGAGAGAGAAAAACTGTTTTTT.

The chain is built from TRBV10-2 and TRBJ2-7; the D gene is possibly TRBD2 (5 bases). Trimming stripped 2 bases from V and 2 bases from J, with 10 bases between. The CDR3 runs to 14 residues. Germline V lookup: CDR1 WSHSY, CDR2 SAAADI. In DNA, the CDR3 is TGCGCCAGCAGTGAGGTGGGAGTCCCCTACGAGCAGTACTTC. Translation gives CASSEVGVPYEQYF.

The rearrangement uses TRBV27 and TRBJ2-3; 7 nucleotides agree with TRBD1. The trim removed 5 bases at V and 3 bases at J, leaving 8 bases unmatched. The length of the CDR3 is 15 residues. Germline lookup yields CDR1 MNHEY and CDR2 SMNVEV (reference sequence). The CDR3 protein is CASSPTGILTDTQYF. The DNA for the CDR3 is TGTGCCAGCAGTCCGACAGGGATATTAACAGATACGCAGTATTTT.

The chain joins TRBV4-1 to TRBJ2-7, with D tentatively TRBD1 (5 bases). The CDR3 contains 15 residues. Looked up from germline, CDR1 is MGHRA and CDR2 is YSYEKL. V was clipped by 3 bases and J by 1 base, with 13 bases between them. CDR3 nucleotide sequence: TGCGCCAGCAGCCAGGGCAGCAGGGATTCCTACGAGCAGTACTTC. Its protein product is CASSQGSRDSYEQYF.

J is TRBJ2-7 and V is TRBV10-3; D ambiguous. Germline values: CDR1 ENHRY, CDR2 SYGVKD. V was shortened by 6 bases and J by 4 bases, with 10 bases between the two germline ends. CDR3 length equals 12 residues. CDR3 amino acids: CAISRASYEQYF. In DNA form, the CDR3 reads TGTGCCATCAGCCGCGCCTCTTACGAGCAGTACTTC.

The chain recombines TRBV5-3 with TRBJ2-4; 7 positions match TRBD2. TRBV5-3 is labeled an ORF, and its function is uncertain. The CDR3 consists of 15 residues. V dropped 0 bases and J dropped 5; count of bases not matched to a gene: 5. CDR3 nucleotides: TGTGCCAGAAGCTTGGCTCGGCTAGCGGAAAACATTCAGTACTTC. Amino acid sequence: CARSLARLAENIQYF.

CDR3 in amino acids: CASRTQGNEQYF. The DNA for the CDR3 is TGTGCCAGCAGAACACAGGGAAACGAGCAGTACTTC. The V call is TRBV6-5, the J call TRBJ2-7; weak D call: TRBD1 (6 bases). V lost 6 bases and J 5 bases, leaving 11 bases between the germline ends. The CDR3 contains 12 residues. From germline, CDR1 is MNHEY and CDR2 SVGAGI.

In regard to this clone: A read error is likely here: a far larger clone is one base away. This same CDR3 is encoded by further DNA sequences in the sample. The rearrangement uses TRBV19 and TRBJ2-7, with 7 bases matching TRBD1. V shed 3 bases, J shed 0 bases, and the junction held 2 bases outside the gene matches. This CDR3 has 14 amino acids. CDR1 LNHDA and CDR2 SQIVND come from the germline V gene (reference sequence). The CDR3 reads CASSMTGNSYEQYF. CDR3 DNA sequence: TGTGCCAGTAGTATGACAGGGAACTCCTACGAGCAGTACTTC. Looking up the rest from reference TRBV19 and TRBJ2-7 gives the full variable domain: DGGITQSPKYLFRKEGQNVTLSCEQNLNHDAMYWYRQDPGQGLRLIYYSQIVNDFQKGDIAEGYSVSREKKESFPLTVTSAQKNPTAFYLCASSMTGNSYEQYFGPGTRLTVT.

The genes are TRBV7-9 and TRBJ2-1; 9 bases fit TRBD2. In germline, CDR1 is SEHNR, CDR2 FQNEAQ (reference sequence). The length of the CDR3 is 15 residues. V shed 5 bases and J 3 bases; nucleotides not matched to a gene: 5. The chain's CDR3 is CASSPLREGYNEQFF. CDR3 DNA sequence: TGTGCCAGCAGCCCTCTGCGGGAGGGCTACAATGAGCAGTTCTTC.

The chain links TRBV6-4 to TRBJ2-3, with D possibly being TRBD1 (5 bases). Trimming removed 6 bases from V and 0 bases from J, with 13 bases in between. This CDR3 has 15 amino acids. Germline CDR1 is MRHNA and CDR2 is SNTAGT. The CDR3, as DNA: TGTGCCAGCAGACAGGAGCCTTATAGCACAGATACGCAGTATTTT. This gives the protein CASRQEPYSTDTQYF.

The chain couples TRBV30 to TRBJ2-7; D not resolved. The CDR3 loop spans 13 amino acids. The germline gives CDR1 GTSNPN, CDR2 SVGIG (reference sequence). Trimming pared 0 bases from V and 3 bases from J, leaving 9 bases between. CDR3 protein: CAWSVSQIYEQYF. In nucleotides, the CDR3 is TGTGCCTGGAGTGTATCACAGATCTACGAGCAGTACTTC.

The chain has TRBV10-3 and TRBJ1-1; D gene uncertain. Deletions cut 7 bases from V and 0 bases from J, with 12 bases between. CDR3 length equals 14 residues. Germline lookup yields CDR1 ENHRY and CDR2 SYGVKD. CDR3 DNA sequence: TGTGCCATCAACCATCATTGGATGAACACTGAAGCTTTCTTT. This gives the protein CAINHHWMNTEAFF.

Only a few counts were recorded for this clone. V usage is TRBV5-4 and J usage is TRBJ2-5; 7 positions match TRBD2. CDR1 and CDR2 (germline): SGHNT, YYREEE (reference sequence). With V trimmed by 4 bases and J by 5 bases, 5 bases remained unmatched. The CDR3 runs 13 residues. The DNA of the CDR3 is TGTGCCAGCAGCACGGGGGGTGGGGAGACCCAGTACTTC. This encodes CASSTGGGETQYF.

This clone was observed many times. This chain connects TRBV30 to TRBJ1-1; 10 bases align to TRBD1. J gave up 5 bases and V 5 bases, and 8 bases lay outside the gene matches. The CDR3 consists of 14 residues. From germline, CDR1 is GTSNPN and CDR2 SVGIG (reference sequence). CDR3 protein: CAWGTGVGQTEAFF. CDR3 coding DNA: TGTGCCTGGGGGACAGGGGTTGGACAAACTGAAGCTTTCTTT.